Presented here are 4 T cell receptor beta chains from one specimen sequenced in a study of T cell responses to AZD1222 COVID-19 vaccine. The data were produced by immunoSEQ multiplex PCR, yet TCRdb's version contains in-frame clones alone and is incomplete. Here the sample spans around 160,000 clones, 88% being singletons. Specimen: peripheral blood, collected on day 0 of AZD1222 vaccination. These receptors came from an adult in good health.

The V gene is TRBV6-5, the J gene TRBJ1-1; D unclear. CDR3 length equals 16 residues. Trimming cost V 0 bases and J 0 bases, with 11 bases left between them. Germline V gene data show CDR1 as MNHEY and CDR2 as SVGAGI. Here the CDR3 DNA reads TGTGCCAGCAGTTACTCTCGAAAGGCCCTGAACACTGAAGCTTTCTTT. The encoded protein is CASSYSRKALNTEAFF.

The CDR3 reads CASQGRAYEQYF. CDR3 in DNA: TGTGCCTCACAGGGGCGAGCCTACGAGCAGTACTTC. This chain connects TRBV30 to TRBJ2-7; 7 bases are a match to TRBD1. There are 12 residues in the CDR3. The germline CDR1 and CDR2 sequences are GTSNPN and SVGIG (reference sequence). J lost 2 bases, V lost 7 bases, and 5 bases had no gene match.

V is TRBV15 and J is TRBJ1-1; D is ambiguous. The CDR3 has 13 residues. Germline assignment: CDR1 LNHNV and CDR2 YYDKDF (reference sequence). V lost 0 bases and J 10 bases, leaving 12 bases between the germline ends. CDR3 loop: CATSRDQRGRAFF. In nucleotides, the CDR3 is TGTGCCACCAGCAGAGATCAGCGGGGAAGAGCTTTCTTT.

The rearrangement joins TRBV10-3 to TRBJ1-3; D perhaps matches TRBD1 (5 bases). The germline V gene has CDR1 ENHRY and CDR2 SYGVKD. The CDR3 is 13 amino acids. V was shortened by 2 bases and J by 10 bases, with 12 bases between the two germline ends. The CDR3 here is CAISETRDRTIYF. The CDR3, as DNA: TGTGCCATCAGTGAGACCAGGGATAGGACCATATATTTT.